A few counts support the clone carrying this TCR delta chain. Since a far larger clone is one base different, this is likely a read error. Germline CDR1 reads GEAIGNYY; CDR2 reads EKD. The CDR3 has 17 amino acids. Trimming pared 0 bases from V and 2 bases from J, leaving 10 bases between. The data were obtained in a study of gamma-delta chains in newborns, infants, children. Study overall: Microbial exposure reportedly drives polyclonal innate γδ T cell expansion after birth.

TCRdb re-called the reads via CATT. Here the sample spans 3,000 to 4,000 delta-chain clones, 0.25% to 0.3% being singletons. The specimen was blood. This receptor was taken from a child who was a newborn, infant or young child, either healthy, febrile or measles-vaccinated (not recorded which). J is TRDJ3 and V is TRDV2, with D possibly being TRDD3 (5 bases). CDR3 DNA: TGTGCCTGTGACACCGCCTGGGAAGCCTGGGACACCCGACAGATGTTTTTC. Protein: CACDTAWEAWDTRQMFF.